This paragraph covers one T cell receptor beta chain sequence. The specificity of this receptor is unknown. No per-base quality is available; no much larger clone lies one base away. This sample is drawn from a study of shared clonotypes between healthy human individuals (dated by TCRdb to 2019 to 2021). For the study in its entirety: The cohort comprised two women and a few men aged 18 to 49 years. The study deeply sequenced blood TCR repertoires of about 5 healthy adults to estimate repertoire size and the extent of clonotype sharing between individuals. For each donor, CD4 naive and CD4 memory were each run on three plates, CD8 naive on two plates, and CD8 memory on one plate. Libraries were prepared and TCR repertoires were sequenced by different laboratories using diverse techniques, in order to increase sequencing depth and limit assay-specific biases. Per donor, leukapheresis produced somewhere between about 0.9 and 9 billion PBMCs. Summary of the overall study and its limitations: Because the study included only a small number of donors, the genetic and exposure-history diversity represented was limited. Around 5% of naive CD4, around 4% of naive CD8, about 2.4% of memory CD4, and 0.4% of memory CD8 clonotypes were shared across a few donors. Sampling was restricted to blood, and TCR repertoires in tissues likely differ from the TCR repertoires found in blood. Incomplete sequencing was indicated by rarefaction of sorted-subset datasets, despite the large sequencing depth. Naive subsets generally had larger estimated clonotype richness than memory subsets did. Based on pairwise subsampling, the degree of clonotype sharing among donors was expected to be affected by sequencing depth. Compared with non-shared clonotypes, the clonotypes found in all four sorted-subset donors had higher generation probabilities.

CD8 naive samples consisted of CD45RO-negative cells that were positively selected for CCR7, yielding a CD45RA+CCR7+ population without TemRA cells. Donors were healthy HIV-negative adults with no recently reported acute infections or vaccinations. Every donor was a Caucasian adult living in Nashville, Tennessee, USA. Blood was obtained by leukapheresis, after which PBMCs were separated by Ficoll-Histopaque density gradient centrifugation and cryopreserved in liquid nitrogen vapor phase. Purity and quantity of every magnetically sorted T cell population were checked by analytical flow cytometry. Each sorted fraction had its genomic DNA isolated and then quantified by UV absorbance on a Nanodrop 2000c. Per the germline V gene, MDHEN is the CDR1 and SYDVKM is the CDR2. From the cysteine through the phenylalanine, the CDR3 covers 14 amino acids. Only the CDR3 portion is preserved as DNA: 42 bases, with reading frame beginning at the first base. V is reduced by 5 bases and J by 4 bases, leaving a spacing of 15 bases between them.

Using the deep immunoSEQ assay, TCR CDR3 regions were amplified from genomic DNA by multiplex PCR. Genomic DNA extracted from each cell subset was distributed evenly over all wells of several immunoSEQ 96-well plates, and each plate served as one replicate. For sorted subsets, roughly 0.2 ug genomic DNA, equal to tens of thousands of T cell genomes, was loaded into each replicate PCR. The purified libraries were quantified using a Qubit 3.0 fluorometer, sized with a Bioanalyzer 2100, and then quantified again using the KAPA Library Quantification kit. Every immunoSEQ 96-well plate was sequenced on a separate single-read 150-cycle Illumina NextSeq 550 flow cell. As for the original processing: The immunoSEQ output contained only junctional sequences without quality scores, so filtering could not match that applied to full-length reads. Sequences were annotated with PyIR, a Python wrapper for IgBLAST v1.9, and V/J genes and CDR3 were assigned using IMGT germline references. Any read was removed if the V/J assignment was weak (E-value above 1e-6), the CDR3 was missing, or the read contained stop codons, out-of-frame junctions, or ambiguous translated residues. V3J clonotypes were defined as sequences sharing the same inferred V gene, J gene, and CDR3 amino acid sequence. Percentage overlap between repertoires was computed as shared unique clonotypes divided by the size of the smaller repertoire. Three approaches were used to assess repertoire richness: RTK rarefaction, the Chao1 estimator, and Recon v2.1 estimates of unobserved clonotypes. Generation probabilities for all TCRbeta clonotypes obtained by the gDNA method from a handful of donors were computed using OLGA. TCRdb retrieved this table from immuneACCESS and kept in-frame rearrangements only. Not all clones are present; in checked studies, unresolved V genes account for under half, and no reason is known for the remainder. V, J and clone size are those of that table, while D and trimming were read from the DNA. The table for this sample lists about 580,000 clones; roughly 98% of them were counted only once. 0.25% to 0.35% of the sample is held by the ten biggest clonotypes.

This chain is built from TRBV28 and TRBJ2-7; the D gene remains uncertain. This TCR derives from a man aged 25 to 40 in good health. The material sequenced was naive CD8+ T cells sorted from blood. Sample cell subset or site, as interpreted from the label and publication: CD45RA+CCR7+. CDR3 loop: CASSIGRSTYEQYF. The nucleotides are TGTGCCAGCAGTATTGGCAGGTCGACGTACGAGCAGTACTTC.